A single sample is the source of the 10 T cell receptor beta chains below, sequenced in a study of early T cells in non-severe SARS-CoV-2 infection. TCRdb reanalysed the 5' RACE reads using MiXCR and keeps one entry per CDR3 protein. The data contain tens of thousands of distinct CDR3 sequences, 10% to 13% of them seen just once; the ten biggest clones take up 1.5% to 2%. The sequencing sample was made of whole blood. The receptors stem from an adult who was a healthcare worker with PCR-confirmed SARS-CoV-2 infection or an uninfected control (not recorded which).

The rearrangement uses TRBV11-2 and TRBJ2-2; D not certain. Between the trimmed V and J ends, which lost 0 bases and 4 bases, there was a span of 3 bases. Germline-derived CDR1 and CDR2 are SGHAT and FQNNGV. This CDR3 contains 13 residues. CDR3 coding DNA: TGTGCCAGCAGCTTAGACTTCACCGGGGAGCTGTTTTTT. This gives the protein CASSLDFTGELFF.

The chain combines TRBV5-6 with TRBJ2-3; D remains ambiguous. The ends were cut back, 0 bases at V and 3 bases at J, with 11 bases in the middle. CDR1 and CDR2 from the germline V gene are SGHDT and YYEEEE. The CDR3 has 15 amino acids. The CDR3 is CASSLGRVSTDTQYF. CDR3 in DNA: TGTGCCAGCAGCTTGGGTAGGGTATCGACAGATACGCAGTATTTT.

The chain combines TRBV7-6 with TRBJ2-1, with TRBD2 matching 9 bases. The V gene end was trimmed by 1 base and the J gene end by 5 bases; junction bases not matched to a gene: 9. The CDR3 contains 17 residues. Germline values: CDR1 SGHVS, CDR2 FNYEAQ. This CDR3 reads CASSLVRLAGVNNEQFF. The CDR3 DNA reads TGTGCCAGCAGCTTAGTACGCTTAGCGGGGGTAAACAATGAGCAGTTCTTC.

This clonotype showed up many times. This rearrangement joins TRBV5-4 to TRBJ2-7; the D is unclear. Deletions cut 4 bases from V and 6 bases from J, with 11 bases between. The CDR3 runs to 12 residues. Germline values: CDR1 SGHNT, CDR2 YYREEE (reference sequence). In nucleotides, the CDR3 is TGTGCCAGCAGCCAGACGGCCGGCGAGCAGTACTTC. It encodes CASSQTAGEQYF. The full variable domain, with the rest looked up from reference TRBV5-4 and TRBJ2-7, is ETGVTQSPTHLIKTRGQQVTLRCSSQSGHNTVSWYQQALGQGPQFIFQYYREEENGRGNFPPRFSGLQFPNYSSELNVNALELDDSALYLCASSQTAGEQYFGPGTRLTVT.

The CDR3, as DNA: TGCAGTTGGGCGGGGGGGCGTGAAGAGACCCAGTACTTC. Its translation: CSWAGGREETQYF. This chain connects TRBV20-1 to TRBJ2-5; 9 nucleotides align to TRBD2. Trimming at V came to 8 bases and at J to 3 bases, leaving 7 bases not matched to a gene. The CDR3 length is 13 residues. Per the germline V gene, CDR1 is DFQATT and CDR2 is SNEGSKA (reference sequence).

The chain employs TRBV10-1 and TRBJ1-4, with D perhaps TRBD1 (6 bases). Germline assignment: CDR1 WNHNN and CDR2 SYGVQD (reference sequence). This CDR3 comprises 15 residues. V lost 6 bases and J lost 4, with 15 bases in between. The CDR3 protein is CASSLRQANNEKLFF. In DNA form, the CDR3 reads TGCGCCAGCAGCCTCCGACAGGCTAATAATGAAAAACTGTTTTTT.

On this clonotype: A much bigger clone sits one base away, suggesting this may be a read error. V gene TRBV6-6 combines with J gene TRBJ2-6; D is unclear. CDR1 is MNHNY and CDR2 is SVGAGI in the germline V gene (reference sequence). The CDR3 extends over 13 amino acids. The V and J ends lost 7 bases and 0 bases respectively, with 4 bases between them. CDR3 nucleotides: TGTGCCAGCACCTACTCTGGGGCCAACGTCCTGACTTTC. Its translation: CASTYSGANVLTF.

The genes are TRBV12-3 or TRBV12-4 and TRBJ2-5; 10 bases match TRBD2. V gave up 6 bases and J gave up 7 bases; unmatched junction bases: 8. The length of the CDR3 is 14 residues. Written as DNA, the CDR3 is TGTGCCAGCAGCCCCGGGACTAGCGATGGGACCCAGTACTTC. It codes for CASSPGTSDGTQYF.

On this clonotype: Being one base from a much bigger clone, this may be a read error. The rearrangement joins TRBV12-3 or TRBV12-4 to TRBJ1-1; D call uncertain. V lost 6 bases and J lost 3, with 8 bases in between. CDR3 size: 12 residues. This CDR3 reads CASSFGDTEAFF. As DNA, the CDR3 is TGTGCCAGCAGCTTTGGGGACACTGAAGCTTTCTTT.

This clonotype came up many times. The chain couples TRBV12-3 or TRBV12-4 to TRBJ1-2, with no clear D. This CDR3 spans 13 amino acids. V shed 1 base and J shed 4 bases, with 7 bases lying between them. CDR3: CASSLGMAYGYTF. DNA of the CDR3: TGTGCCAGCAGTTTAGGGATGGCCTATGGCTACACCTTC.